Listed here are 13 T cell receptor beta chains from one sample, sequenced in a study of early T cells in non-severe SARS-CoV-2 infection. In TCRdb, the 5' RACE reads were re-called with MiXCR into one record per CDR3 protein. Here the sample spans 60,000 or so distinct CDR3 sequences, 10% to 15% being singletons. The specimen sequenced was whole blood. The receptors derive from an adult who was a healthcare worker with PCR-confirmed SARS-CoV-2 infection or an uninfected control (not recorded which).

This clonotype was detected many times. The CDR3 DNA is TGCAGCGCGTCGACAGGCGGCAATTCACCCCTCCACTTT. Protein sequence: CSASTGGNSPLHF. This rearrangement joins TRBV29-1 to TRBJ1-6; a possible D gene is TRBD1 (6 bases). Germline-derived CDR1 and CDR2 are SQVTM and ANQGSEA. The ends were cut back, 7 bases at V and 7 bases at J, with 14 bases in the middle. The CDR3 sequence is 13 residues long.

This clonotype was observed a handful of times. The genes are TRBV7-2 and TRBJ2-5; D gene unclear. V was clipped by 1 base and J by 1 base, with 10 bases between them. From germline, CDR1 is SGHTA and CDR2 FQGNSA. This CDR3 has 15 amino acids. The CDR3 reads CASSLVDRAQETQYF. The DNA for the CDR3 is TGTGCCAGCAGCTTAGTGGACCGGGCCCAAGAGACCCAGTACTTC.

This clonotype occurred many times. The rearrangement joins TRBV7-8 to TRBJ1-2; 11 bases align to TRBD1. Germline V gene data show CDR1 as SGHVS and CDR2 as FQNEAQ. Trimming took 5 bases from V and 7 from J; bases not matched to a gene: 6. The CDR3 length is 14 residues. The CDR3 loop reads CASSPGQGVVGYTF. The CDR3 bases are TGTGCCAGCAGCCCGGGACAGGGGGTAGTTGGCTACACCTTC.

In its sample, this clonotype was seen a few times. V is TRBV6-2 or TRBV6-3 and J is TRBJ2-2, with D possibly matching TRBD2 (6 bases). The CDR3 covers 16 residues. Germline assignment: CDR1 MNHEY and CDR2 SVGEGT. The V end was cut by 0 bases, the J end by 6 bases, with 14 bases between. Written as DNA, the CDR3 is TGTGCCAGCAGTTACTCCCTTGGTCGGGAGTCCGGGGAGCTGTTTTTT. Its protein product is CASSYSLGRESGELFF.

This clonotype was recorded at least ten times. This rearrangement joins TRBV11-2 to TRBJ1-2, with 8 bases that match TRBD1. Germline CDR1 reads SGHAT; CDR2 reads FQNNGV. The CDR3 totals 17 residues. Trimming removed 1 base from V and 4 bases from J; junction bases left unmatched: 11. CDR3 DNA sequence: TGTGCCAGCAGCTTAGTAGGACCGACAGGGGCTGGCTATGGCTACACCTTC. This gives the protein CASSLVGPTGAGYGYTF.

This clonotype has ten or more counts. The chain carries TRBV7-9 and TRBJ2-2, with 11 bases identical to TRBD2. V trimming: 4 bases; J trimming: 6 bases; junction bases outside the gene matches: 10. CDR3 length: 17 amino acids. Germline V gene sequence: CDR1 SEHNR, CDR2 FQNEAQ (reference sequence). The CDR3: CASSSETSGVLAGELFF. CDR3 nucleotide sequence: TGTGCCAGCAGCTCCGAGACTAGCGGGGTTCTTGCCGGGGAGCTGTTTTTT.

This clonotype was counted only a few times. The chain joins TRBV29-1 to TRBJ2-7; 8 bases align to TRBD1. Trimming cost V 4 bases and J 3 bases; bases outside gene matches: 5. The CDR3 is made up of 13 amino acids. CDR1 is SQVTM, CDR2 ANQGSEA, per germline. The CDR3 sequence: CSVVRTGIYEQYF. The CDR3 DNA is TGCAGCGTTGTAAGGACAGGGATCTACGAGCAGTACTTC.

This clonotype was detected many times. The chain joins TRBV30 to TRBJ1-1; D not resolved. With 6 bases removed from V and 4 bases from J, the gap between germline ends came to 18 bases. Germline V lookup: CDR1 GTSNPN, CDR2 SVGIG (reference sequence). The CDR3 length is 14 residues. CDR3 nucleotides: TGTGCCTGCGAAAGCGCAAAGGGAGGCACTGAAGCTTTCTTT. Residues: CACESAKGGTEAFF.

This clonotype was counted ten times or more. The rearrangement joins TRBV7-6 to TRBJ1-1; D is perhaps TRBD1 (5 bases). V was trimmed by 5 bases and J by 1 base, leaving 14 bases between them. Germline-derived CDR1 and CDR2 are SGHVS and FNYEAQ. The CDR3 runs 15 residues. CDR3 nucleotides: TGTGCCAGCAGCCCGGAGACAGCCGAGAACACTGAAGCTTTCTTT. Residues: CASSPETAENTEAFF.

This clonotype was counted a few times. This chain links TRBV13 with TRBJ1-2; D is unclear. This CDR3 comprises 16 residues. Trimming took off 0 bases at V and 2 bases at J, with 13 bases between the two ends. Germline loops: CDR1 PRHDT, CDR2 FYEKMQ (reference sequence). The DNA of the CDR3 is TGTGCCAGCAGCTTAGGCCGAGCCATGGCCAACTATGGCTACACCTTC. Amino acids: CASSLGRAMANYGYTF.

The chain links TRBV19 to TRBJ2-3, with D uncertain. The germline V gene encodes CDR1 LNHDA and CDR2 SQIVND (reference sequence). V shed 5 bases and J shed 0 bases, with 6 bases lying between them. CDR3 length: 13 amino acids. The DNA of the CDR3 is TGTGCCAGTAGTGGTCAGAGCACAGATACGCAGTATTTT. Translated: CASSGQSTDTQYF.

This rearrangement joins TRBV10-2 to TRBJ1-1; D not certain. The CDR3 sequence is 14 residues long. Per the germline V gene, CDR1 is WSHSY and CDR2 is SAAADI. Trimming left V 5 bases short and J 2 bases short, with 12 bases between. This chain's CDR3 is CASSFGSANTEAFF. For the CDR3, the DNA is TGCGCCAGCAGTTTCGGCAGCGCTAACACTGAAGCTTTCTTT.

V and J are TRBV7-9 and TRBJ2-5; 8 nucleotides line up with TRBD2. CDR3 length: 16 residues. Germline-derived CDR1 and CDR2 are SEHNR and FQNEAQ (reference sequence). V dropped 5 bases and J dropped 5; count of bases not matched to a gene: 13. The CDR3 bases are TGTGCCAGCAGCCCCCCCGGGGCGGGGGGTGTTGAGACCCAGTACTTC. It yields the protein CASSPPGAGGVETQYF.